This record concerns one TCR beta chain sequence. An input of roughly 0.5 to 1 ug of RNA was subjected to reverse transcription using random hexamers. MiXCR was run by TCRdb on the immunoSEQ multiplex PCR reads, yielding one entry per CDR3 protein. The sample yields 200,000 or so distinct CDR3 sequences, more than 85% seen once. Germline loops: CDR1 DFQATT, CDR2 SNEGSKA (reference sequence). This CDR3 is built from 13 residues. V was trimmed by 0 bases and J by 5 bases, leaving 11 bases between them. These data originate in a study of CD8 T cells in Susac syndrome. This receptor was obtained from a human donor with multiple sclerosis. The chain uses TRBV20-1 and TRBJ2-7, with a tentative D call TRBD1 (5 bases). The sequenced sample consisted of CD8+ T cells from PBMCs. CDR3 coding DNA: TGCAGTGCTAGAGAAACCCCAGGGAACGAGCAGTACTTC. It encodes CSARETPGNEQYF.